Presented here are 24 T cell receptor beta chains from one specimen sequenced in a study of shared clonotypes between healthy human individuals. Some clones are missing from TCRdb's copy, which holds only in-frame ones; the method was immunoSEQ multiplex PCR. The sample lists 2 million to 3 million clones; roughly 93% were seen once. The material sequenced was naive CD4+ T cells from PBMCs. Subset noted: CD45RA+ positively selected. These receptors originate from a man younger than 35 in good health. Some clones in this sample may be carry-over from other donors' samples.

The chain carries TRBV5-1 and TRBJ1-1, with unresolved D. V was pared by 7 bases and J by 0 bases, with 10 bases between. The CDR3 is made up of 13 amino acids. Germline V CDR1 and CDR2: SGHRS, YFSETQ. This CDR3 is CASSKEMNTEAFF. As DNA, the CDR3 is TGCGCCAGCTCGAAGGAAATGAACACTGAAGCTTTCTTT.

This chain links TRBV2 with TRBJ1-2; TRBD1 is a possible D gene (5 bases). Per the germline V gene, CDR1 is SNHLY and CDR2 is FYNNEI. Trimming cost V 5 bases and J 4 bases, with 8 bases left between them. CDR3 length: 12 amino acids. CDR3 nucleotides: TGTGCCAGCAGTCAGGGAATCTATGGCTACACCTTC. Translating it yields CASSQGIYGYTF. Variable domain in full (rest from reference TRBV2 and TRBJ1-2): EPEVTQTPSHQVTQMGQEVILRCVPISNHLYFYWYRQILGQKVEFLVSFYNNEISEKSEIFDDQFSVERPDGSNFTLKIRSTKLEDSAMYFCASSQGIYGYTFGSGTRLTVV.

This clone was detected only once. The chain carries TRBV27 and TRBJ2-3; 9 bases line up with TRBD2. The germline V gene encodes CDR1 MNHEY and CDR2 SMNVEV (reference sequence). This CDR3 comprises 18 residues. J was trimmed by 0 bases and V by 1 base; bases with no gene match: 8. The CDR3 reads CASSLYSLAGGSTDTQYF. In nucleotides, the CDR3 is TGTGCCAGCAGTTTATATTCTCTTGCGGGAGGGAGCACAGATACGCAGTATTTT.

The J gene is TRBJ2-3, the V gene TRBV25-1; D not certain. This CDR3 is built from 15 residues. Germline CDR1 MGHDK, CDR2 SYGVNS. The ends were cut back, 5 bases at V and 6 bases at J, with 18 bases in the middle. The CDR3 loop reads CASSYPGFGVDTQYF. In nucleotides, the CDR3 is TGTGCCAGCAGTTACCCGGGTTTCGGTGTGGATACGCAGTATTTT.

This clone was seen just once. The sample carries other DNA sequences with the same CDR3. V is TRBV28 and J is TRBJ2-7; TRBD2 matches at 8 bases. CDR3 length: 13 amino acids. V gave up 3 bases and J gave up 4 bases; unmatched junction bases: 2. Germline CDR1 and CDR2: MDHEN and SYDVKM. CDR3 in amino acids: CASSFGGRYEQYF. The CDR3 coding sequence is TGTGCCAGCAGTTTTGGCGGGAGGTACGAGCAGTACTTC.

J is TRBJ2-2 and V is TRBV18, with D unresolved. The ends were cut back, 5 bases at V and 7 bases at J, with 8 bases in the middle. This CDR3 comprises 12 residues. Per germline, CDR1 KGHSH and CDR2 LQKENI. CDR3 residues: CASSTAIGELFF. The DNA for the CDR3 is TGTGCCAGCTCAACAGCAATCGGGGAGCTGTTTTTT.

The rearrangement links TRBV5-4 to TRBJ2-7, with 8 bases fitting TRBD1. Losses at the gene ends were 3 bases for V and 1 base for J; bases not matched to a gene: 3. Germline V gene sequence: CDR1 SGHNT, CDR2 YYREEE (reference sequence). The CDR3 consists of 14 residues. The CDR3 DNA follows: TGTGCCAGCAGCTCAGGACAGGGATCCTACGAGCAGTACTTC. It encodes CASSSGQGSYEQYF.

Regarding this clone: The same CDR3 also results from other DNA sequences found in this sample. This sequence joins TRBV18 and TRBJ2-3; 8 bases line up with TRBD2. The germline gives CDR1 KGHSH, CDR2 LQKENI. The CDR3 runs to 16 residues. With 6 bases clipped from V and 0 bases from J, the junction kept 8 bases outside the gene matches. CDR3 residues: CASSPPGGTSTDTQYF. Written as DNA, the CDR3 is TGTGCCAGCTCCCCCCCGGGAGGGACAAGCACAGATACGCAGTATTTT.

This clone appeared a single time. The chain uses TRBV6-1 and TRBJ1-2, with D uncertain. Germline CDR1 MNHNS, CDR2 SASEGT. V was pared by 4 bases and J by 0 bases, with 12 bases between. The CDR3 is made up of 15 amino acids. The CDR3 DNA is TGTGCCAGCAGTGCCAGACTCACTTCTAACTATGGCTACACCTTC. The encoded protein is CASSARLTSNYGYTF.

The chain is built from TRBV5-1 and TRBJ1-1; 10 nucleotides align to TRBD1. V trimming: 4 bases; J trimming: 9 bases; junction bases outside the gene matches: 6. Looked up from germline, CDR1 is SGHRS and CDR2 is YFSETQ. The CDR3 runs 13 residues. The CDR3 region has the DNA TGCGCCAGCAGCGAAGGGACAGGGGCTAAAGCTTTCTTT. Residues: CASSEGTGAKAFF.

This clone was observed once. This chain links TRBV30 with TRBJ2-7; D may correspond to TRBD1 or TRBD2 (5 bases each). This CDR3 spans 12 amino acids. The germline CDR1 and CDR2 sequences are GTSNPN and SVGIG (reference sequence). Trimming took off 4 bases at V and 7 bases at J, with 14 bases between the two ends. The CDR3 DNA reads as TGTGCCTGGAACCGGGACGGGGAGGAGCAGTACTTC. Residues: CAWNRDGEEQYF.

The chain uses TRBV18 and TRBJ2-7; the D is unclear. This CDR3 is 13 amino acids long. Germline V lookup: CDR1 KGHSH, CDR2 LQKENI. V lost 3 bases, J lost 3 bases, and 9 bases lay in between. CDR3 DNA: TGTGCCAGCTCACCCCAACTGTTCTACGAGCAGTACTTC. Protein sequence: CASSPQLFYEQYF.

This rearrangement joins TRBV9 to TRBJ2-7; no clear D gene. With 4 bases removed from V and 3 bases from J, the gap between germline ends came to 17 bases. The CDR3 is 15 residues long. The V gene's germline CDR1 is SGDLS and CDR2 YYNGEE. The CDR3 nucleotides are TGTGCCAGCAGCCCAAGGTCCTCCCTCAGCTACGAGCAGTACTTC. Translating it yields CASSPRSSLSYEQYF.

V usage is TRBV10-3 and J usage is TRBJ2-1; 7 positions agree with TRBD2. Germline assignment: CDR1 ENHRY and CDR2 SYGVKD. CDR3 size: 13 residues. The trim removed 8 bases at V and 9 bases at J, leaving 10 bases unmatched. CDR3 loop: CAIGASGIGEQFF. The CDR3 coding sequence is TGTGCCATCGGGGCCAGCGGGATTGGTGAGCAGTTCTTC.

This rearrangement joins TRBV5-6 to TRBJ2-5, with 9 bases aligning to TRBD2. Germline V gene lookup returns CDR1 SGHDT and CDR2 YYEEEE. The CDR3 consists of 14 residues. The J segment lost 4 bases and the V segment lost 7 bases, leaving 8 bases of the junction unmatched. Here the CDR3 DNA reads TGTGCCAGCGCTTCTAGGACTAGCGTAGAGACCCAGTACTTC. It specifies CASASRTSVETQYF.

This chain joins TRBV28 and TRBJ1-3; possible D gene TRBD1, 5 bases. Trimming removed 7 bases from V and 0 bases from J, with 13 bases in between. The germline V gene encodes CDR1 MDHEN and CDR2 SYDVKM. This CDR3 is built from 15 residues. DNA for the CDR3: TGTGCCAGCACCCCGGGACCGAGCTCTGGAAACACCATATATTTT. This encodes CASTPGPSSGNTIYF.

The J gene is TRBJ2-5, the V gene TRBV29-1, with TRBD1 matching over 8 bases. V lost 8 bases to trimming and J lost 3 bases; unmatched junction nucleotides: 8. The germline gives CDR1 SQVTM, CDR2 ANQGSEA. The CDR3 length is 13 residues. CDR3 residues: CSTDGQGEETQYF. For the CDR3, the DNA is TGCAGCACGGATGGACAGGGAGAAGAGACCCAGTACTTC. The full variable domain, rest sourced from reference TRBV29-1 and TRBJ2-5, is SAVISQKPSRDICQRGTSLTIQCQVDSQVTMMFWYRQQPGQSLTLIATANQGSEATYESGFVIDKFPISRPNLTFSTLTVSNMSPEDSSIYLCSTDGQGEETQYFGPGTRLLVL.

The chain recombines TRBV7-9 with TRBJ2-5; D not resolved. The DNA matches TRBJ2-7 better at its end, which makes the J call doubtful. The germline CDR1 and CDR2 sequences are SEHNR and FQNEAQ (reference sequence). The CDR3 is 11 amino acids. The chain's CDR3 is CASRSFYEQYF. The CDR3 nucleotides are TGTGCCAGCAGGTCTTTTTACGAGCAGTACTTC.

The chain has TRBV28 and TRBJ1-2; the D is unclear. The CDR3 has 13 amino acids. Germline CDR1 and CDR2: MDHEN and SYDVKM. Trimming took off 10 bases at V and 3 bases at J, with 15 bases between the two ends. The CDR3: CAIYTLADYGYTF. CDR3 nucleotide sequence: TGTGCCATCTACACATTGGCAGACTATGGCTACACCTTC.

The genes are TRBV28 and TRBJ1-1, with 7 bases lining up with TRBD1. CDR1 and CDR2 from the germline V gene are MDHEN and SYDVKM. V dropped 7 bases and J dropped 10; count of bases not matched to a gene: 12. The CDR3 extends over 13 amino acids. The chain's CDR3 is CASNRPGQPGAFF. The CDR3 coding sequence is TGTGCCAGCAACAGACCGGGACAGCCCGGAGCTTTCTTT.

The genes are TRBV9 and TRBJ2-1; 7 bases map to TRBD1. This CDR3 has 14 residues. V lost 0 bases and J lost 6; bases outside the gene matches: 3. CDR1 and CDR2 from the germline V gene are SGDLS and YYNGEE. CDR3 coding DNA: TGTGCCAGCAGCGTAGAACCAGGGGGCAATGAGCAGTTCTTC. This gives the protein CASSVEPGGNEQFF.

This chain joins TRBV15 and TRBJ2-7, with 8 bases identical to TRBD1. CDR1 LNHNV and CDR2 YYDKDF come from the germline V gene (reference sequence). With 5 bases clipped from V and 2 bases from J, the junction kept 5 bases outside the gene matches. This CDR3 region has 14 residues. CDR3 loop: CATSPGQDTYEQYF. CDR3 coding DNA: TGTGCCACCAGCCCGGGACAGGACACCTACGAGCAGTACTTC.

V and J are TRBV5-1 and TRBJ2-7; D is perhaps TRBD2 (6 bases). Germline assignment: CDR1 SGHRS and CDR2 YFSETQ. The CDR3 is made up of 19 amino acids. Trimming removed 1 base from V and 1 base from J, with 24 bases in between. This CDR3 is CASSLSYAGLGAGSYEQYF. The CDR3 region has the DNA TGCGCCAGCAGCTTGTCCTACGCGGGGCTAGGGGCGGGTTCCTACGAGCAGTACTTC.

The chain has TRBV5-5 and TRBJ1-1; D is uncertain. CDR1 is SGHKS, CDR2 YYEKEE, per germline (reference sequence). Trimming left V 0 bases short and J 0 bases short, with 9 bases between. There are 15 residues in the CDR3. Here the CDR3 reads CASSLGSLLNTEAFF. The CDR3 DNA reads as TGTGCCAGCAGCTTGGGTAGCTTACTGAACACTGAAGCTTTCTTT.